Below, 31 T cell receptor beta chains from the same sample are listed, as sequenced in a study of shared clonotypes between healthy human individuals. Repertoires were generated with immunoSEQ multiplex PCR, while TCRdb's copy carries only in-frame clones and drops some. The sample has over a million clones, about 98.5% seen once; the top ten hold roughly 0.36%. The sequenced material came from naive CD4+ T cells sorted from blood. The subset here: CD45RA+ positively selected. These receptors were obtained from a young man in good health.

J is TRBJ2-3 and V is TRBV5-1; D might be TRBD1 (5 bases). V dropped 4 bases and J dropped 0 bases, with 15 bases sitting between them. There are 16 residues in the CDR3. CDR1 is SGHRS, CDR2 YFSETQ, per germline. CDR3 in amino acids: CASSVTALASTDTQYF. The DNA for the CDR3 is TGCGCCAGCAGCGTGACAGCGCTGGCTAGCACAGATACGCAGTATTTT.

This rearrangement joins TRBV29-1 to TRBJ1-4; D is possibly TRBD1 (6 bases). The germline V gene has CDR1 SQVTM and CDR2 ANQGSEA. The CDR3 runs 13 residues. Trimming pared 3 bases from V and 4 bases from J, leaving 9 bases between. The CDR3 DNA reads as TGCAGCGTTGACAGGGGAAATAATGAAAAACTGTTTTTT. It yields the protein CSVDRGNNEKLFF.

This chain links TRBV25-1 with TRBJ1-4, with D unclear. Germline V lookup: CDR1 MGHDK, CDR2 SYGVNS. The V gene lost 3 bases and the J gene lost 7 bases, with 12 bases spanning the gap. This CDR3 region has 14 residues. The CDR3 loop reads CASSDIRVGEKLFF. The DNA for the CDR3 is TGTGCCAGCAGTGATATTCGGGTGGGTGAAAAACTGTTTTTT.

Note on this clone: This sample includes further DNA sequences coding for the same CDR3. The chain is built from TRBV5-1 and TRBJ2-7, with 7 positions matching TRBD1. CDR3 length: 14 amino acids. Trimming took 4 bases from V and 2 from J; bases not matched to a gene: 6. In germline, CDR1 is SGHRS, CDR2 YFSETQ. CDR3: CASSSRQGAYEQYF. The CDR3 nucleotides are TGCGCCAGCAGCAGCCGTCAGGGGGCCTACGAGCAGTACTTC.

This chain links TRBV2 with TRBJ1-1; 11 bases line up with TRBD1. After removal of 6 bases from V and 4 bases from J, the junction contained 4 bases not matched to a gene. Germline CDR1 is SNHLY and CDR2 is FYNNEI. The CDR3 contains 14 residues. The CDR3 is CASRGTGGTTEAFF. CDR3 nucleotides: TGTGCCAGCAGGGGGACAGGGGGGACCACTGAAGCTTTCTTT.

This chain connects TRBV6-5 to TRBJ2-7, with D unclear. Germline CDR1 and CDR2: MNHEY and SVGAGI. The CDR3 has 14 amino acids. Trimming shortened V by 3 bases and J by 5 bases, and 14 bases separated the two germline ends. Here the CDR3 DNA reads TGTGCCAGCAGTTATCTAAGGGTCGGAGACGAGCAGTACTTC. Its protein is CASSYLRVGDEQYF.

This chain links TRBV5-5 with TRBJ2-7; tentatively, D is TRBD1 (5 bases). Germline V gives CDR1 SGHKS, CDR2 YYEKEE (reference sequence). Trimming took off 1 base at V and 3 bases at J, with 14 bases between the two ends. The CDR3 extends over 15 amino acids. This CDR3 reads CASSLRIGVYYEQYF. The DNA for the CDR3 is TGTGCCAGCAGCTTGAGGATAGGGGTATACTACGAGCAGTACTTC.

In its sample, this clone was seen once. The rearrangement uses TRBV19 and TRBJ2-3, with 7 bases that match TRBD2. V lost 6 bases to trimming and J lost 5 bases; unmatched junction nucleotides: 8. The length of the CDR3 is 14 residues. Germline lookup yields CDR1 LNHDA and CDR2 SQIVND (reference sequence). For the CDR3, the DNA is TGTGCCAGTAGAGGCGGGAGTGTTAGAGATACGCAGTATTTT. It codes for CASRGGSVRDTQYF.

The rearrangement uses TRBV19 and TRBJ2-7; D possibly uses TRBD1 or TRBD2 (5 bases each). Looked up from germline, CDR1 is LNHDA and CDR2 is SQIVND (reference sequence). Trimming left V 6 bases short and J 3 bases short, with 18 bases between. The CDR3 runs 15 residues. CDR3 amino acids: CASSSRREGIYEQYF. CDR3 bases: TGTGCCAGTAGCTCTCGCCGCGAGGGGATCTACGAGCAGTACTTC.

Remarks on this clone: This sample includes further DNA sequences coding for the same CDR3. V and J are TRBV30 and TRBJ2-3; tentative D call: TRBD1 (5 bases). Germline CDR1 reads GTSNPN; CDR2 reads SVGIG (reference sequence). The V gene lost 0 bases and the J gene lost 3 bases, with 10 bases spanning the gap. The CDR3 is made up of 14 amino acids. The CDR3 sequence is CAWSVRKGTDTQYF. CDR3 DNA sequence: TGTGCCTGGAGTGTAAGAAAGGGGACAGATACGCAGTATTTT.

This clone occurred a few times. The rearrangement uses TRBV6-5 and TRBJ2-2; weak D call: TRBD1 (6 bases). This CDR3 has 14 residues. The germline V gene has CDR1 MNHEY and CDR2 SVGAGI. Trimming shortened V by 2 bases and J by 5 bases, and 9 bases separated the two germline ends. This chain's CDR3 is CASSYMQGTGELFF. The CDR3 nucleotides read TGTGCCAGCAGTTACATGCAGGGGACCGGGGAGCTGTTTTTT.

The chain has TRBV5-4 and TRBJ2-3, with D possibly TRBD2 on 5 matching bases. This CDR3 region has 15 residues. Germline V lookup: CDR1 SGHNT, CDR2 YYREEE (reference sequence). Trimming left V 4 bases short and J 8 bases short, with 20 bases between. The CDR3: CASSETSFGKSTQYF. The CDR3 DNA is TGTGCCAGCAGCGAAACTAGTTTTGGTAAGTCTACGCAGTATTTT.

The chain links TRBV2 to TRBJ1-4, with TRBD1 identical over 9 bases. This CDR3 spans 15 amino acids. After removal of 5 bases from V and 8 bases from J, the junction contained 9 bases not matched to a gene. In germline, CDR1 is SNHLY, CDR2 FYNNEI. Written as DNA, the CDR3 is TGTGCCAGCAGTTTACAGGGGGCGATGCAAGAAAAACTGTTTTTT. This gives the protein CASSLQGAMQEKLFF.

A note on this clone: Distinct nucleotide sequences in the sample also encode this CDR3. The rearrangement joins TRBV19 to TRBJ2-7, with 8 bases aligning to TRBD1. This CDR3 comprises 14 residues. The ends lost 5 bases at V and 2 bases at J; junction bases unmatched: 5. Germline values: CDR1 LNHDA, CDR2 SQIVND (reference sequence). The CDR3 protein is CASSSGTGPYEQYF. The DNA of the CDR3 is TGTGCCAGTAGTTCCGGGACAGGACCCTACGAGCAGTACTTC.

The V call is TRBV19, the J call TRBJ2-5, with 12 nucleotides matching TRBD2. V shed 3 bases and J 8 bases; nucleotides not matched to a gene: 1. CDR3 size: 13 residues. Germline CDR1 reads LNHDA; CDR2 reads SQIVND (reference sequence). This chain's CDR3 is CASSIGLAGTQYF. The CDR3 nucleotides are TGTGCCAGTAGTATCGGACTAGCGGGAACCCAGTACTTC.

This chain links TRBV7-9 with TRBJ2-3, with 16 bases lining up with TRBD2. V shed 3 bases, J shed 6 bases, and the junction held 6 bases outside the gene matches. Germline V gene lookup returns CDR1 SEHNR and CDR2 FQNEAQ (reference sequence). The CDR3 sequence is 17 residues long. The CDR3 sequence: CASSFGTSGRALDTQYF. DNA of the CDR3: TGTGCCAGCAGCTTCGGGACTAGCGGGAGGGCTTTGGATACGCAGTATTTT.

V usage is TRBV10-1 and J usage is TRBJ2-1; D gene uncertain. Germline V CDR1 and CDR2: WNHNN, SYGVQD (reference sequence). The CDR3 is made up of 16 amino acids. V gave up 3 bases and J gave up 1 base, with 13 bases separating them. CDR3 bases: TGCGCCAGCAGTGAACTGAAGGGATTTTCCTACAATGAGCAGTTCTTC. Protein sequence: CASSELKGFSYNEQFF.

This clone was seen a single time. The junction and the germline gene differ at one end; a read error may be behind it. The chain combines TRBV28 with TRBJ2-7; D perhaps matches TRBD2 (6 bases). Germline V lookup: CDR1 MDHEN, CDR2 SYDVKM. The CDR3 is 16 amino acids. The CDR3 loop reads CASSLLQRVGGYEQYF. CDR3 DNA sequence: TGTGCTAGCAGTTTATTGCAGCGGGTGGGAGGCTACGAGCAGTACTTC.

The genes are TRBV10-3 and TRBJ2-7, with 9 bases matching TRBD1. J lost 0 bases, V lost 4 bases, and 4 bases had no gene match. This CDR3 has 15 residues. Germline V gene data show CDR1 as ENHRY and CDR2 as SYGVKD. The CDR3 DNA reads TGTGCCATCAGTGTTGGGACAGGGAGCTCCTACGAGCAGTACTTC. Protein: CAISVGTGSSYEQYF.

As DNA, the CDR3 is TGTGCCAGTAGGAGTTCTAGCACAGATACGCAGTATTTT. Protein: CASRSSSTDTQYF. The chain couples TRBV6-6 to TRBJ2-3; unclear D gene. Germline loops: CDR1 MNHNY, CDR2 SVGAGI (reference sequence). With 9 bases removed from V and 0 bases from J, the gap between germline ends came to 10 bases. This CDR3 is built from 13 residues.

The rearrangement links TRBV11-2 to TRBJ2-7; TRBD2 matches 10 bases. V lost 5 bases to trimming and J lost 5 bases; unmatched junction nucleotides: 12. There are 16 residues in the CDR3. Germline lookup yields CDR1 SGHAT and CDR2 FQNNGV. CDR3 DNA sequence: TGTGCCAGCAGCCCCCTATCCGCTAGCGGGAGCAACGAGCAGTACTTC. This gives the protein CASSPLSASGSNEQYF.

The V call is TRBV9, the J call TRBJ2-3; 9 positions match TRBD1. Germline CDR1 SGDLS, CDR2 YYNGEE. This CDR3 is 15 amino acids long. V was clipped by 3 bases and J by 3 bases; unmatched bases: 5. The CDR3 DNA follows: TGTGCCAGCAGCGCCGGGGACAGGGAAACAGATACGCAGTATTTT. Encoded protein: CASSAGDRETDTQYF.

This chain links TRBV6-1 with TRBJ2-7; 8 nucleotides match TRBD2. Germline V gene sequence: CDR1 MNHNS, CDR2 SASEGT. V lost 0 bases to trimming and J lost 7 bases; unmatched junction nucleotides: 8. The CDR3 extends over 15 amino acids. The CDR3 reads CASSEAGLGRWEQYF. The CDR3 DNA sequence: TGTGCCAGCAGTGAAGCGGGACTAGGGCGGTGGGAGCAGTACTTC.

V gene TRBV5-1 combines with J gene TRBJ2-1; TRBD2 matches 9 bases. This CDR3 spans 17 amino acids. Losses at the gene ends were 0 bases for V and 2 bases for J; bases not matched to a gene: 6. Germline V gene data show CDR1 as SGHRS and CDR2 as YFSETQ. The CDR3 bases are TGCGCCAGCAGCTTGGATCTAGCGGGGTCCGCCTACAATGAGCAGTTCTTC. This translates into CASSLDLAGSAYNEQFF.

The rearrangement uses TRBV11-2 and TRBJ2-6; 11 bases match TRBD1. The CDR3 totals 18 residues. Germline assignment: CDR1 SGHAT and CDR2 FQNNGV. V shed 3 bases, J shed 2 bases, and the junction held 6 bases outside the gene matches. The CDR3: CASSFRDRGAAGANVLTF. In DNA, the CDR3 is TGTGCCAGCAGCTTCCGGGACAGGGGGGCTGCTGGGGCCAACGTCCTGACTTTC.

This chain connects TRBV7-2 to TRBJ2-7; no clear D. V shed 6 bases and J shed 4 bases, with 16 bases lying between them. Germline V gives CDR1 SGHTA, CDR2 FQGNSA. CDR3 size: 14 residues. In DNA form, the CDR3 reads TGTGCCAGCAGTCTCGTGCAGCTCGCGTACGAGCAGTACTTC. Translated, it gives CASSLVQLAYEQYF.

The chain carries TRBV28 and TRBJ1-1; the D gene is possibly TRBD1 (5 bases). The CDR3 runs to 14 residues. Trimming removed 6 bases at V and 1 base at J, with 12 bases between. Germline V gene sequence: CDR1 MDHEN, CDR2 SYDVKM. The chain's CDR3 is CASSPLGGNTEAFF. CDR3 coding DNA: TGTGCCAGCAGCCCCCTGGGGGGGAACACTGAAGCTTTCTTT.

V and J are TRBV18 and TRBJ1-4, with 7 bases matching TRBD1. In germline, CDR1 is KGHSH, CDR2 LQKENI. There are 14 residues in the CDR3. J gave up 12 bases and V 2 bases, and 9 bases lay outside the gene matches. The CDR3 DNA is TGTGCCAGCTCACCATACTCGACAGGGCTGGAACTGTTTTTT. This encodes CASSPYSTGLELFF.

CDR3 in DNA: TGTGCCAGCAGCCCTAGCGGGAGGACGGGGAAGACCCAGTACTTC. This codes for CASSPSGRTGKTQYF. The chain combines TRBV11-2 with TRBJ2-5; TRBD2 matches at 11 bases. The length of the CDR3 is 15 residues. The germline CDR1 and CDR2 sequences are SGHAT and FQNNGV. Unmatched junction bases numbered 8, after V lost 5 bases and J lost 6 bases.

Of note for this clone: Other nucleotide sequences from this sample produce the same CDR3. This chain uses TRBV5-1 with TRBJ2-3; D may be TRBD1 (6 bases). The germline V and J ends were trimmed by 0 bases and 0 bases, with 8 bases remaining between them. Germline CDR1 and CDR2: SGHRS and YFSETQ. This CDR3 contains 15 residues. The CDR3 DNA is TGCGCCAGCAGCTTGGGGGGACAAAGCACAGATACGCAGTATTTT. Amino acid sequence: CASSLGGQSTDTQYF.

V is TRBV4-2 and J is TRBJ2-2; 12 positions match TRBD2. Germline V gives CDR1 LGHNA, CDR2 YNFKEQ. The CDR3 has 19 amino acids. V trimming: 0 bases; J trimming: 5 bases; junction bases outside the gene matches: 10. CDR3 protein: CASSQDPGASGRGTGELFF. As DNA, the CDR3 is TGTGCCAGCAGCCAAGACCCCGGGGCTAGCGGGAGGGGTACCGGGGAGCTGTTTTTT.